This T cell receptor (beta chain) was sequenced for a study of siplizumab effects on memory and regulatory T cells. Study observations and caveats: Apparently key alloresponse contributors, naive T cells also seemed more diverse than memory cells. Sequences below about 10^-5 frequency were poorly captured, limiting mapping of alloreactive clones.

This CDR3 has 16 residues. The germline gives CDR1 MGHRA, CDR2 YSYEKL. V shed 4 bases and J shed 4 bases, with 16 bases lying between them. This clone was counted once. Its antigen is undetermined. Some clones are missing from TCRdb's copy, which holds only in-frame ones; the method was immunoSEQ multiplex PCR. The sample lists tens of thousands of clones; about 89% were seen once. The sequence came from a human donor in good health. The specimen sequenced was CD8+ T cells sorted from blood. The chain joins TRBV4-1 to TRBJ1-4, with D perhaps matching TRBD1 (5 bases). Here the CDR3 reads CASSLEPGRDNEKLFF. The CDR3 DNA sequence: TGCGCCAGCAGCCTTGAGCCAGGGAGGGATAATGAAAAACTGTTTTTT.